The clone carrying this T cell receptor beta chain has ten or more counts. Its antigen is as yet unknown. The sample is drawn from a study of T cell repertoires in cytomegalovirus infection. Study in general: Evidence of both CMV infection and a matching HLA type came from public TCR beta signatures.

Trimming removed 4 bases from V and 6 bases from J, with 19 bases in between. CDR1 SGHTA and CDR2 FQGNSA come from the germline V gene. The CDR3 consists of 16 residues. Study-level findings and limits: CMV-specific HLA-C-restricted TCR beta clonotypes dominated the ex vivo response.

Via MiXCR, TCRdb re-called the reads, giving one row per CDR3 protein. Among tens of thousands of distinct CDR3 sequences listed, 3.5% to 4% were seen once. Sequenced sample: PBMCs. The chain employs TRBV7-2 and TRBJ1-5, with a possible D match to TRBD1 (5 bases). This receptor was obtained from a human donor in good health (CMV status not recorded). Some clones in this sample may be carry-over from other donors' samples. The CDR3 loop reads CASSSAITGGGQPQHF. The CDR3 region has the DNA TGTGCCAGCAGCTCCGCCATCACAGGAGGCGGTCAGCCCCAGCATTTT.